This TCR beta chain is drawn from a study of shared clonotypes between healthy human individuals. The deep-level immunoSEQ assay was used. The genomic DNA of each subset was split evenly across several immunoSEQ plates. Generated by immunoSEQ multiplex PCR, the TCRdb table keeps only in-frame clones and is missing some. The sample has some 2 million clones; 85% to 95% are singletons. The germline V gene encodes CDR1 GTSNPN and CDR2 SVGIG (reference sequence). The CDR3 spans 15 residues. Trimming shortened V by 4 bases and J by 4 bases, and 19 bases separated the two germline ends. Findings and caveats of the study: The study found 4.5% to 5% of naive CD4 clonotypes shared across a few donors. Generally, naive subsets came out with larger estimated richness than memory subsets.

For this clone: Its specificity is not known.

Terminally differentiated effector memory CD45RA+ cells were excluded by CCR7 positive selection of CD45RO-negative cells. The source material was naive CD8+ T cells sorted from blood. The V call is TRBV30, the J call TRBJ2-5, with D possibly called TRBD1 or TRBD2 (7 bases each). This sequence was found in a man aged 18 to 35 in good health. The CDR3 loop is CAWNLLTGEGETQYF. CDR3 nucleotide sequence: TGTGCCTGGAACCTACTTACAGGGGAGGGAGAGACCCAGTACTTC.